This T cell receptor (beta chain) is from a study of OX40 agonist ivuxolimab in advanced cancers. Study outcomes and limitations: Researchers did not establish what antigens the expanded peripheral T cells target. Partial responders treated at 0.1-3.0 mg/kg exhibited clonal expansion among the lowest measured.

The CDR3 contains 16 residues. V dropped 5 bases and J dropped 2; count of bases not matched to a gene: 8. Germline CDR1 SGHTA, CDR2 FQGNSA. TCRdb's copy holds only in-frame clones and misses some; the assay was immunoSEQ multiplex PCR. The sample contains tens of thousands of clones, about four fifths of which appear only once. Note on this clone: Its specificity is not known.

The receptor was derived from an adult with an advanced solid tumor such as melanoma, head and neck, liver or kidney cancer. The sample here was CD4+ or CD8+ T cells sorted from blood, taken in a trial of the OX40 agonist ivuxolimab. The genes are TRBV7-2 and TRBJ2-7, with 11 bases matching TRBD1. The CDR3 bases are TGTGCCAGCAGCCTAGGTCCGGGACAGGGGGCCTACGAGCAGTACTTC. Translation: CASSLGPGQGAYEQYF.